This T cell receptor (beta chain) was sequenced during a study of regulatory T cells in long-lasting Graves disease. Findings and caveats of the study: Persistent Graves' patients showed less TCR diversity than newly diagnosed ones.

This clonotype was counted ten times or more. Its cognate antigen is unknown. The sample's time point: newly diagnosed GD, antithyroid drugs for less than 3 months. After RNA was extracted from PBMCs, the TCR library was made from it. Arm-PCR of CDR3 regions and iRepertoire HTBI primers were used to build TCR beta libraries. TCRdb redid the calling of the multiplex PCR reads with MiXCR, one entry per CDR3 protein. The table records hundreds of thousands of distinct CDR3 sequences, 15% to 19% of them present only once. Trimming pared 5 bases from V and 6 bases from J, leaving 14 bases between. Germline CDR1 and CDR2: SGHTA and FQGNSA. The CDR3 consists of 14 residues.

The sequence derives from a female donor with Graves disease. This material consisted of peripheral blood mononuclear cells (PBMCs), taken at new diagnosis, from a patient treated with antithyroid drugs. The V call is TRBV7-2, the J call TRBJ1-5, with D perhaps TRBD1 (6 bases). The CDR3 DNA reads TGTGCCAGCAGCCCCACAGGGTCGGGTCAGCCCCAGCATTTT. It yields the protein CASSPTGSGQPQHF.